Below, 26 T cell receptor beta chains from the same sample are listed, as sequenced in a study of blood T cells in healthy people across ages. Through a sample-barcoded 5' primer and a J-beta primer mix, a second PCR was run for about 7 to 12 cycles. TCRdb independently ran MiXCR on the 5' RACE reads; one entry per CDR3 protein. The sample records 1.5 million to 2 million distinct CDR3 sequences, about two fifths being singletons. The sample taken for sequencing was blood. These receptor sequences come from a human donor in good health.

Only a few counts were recorded for this clonotype. V usage is TRBV10-3 and J usage is TRBJ2-6, with 8 positions matching TRBD1. The length of the CDR3 is 12 residues. The germline V gene encodes CDR1 ENHRY and CDR2 SYGVKD. Trimming at V came to 6 bases and at J to 9 bases, leaving 1 base not matched to a gene. This CDR3 reads CAIRGQDNVLTF. DNA for the CDR3: TGTGCCATCAGGGGACAGGACAACGTCCTGACTTTC.

The V and J genes are TRBV7-9 and TRBJ2-4; TRBD1 aligns across 7 bases. V lost 2 bases and J lost 2; bases outside the gene matches: 15. CDR1 is SEHNR and CDR2 is FQNEAQ in the germline V gene (reference sequence). There are 19 residues in the CDR3. The CDR3 sequence is CASSLPPLQGSGTKNIQYF. For the CDR3, the DNA is TGTGCCAGCAGCTTACCACCACTACAGGGGTCCGGGACCAAAAACATTCAGTACTTC.

The chain couples TRBV27 to TRBJ1-6; unclear D gene. The CDR3 runs 15 residues. Trimming left V 3 bases short and J 6 bases short, with 12 bases between. In germline, CDR1 is MNHEY, CDR2 SMNVEV (reference sequence). The CDR3 DNA is TGTGCCAGCAGTTTTTCGCCGGATTTTAATTCACCCCTCCACTTT. This codes for CASSFSPDFNSPLHF.

This chain connects TRBV4-1 to TRBJ1-6, with D possibly being TRBD1 (6 bases). The CDR3 is 16 amino acids. Germline loops: CDR1 MGHRA, CDR2 YSYEKL. Trimming shortened V by 1 base and J by 7 bases, and 14 bases separated the two germline ends. The CDR3, as DNA: TGCGCCAGCAGCCAAGGGGGCAACCAGGGGAATTCACCCCTCCACTTT. This translates into CASSQGGNQGNSPLHF.

The genes are TRBV2 and TRBJ1-2; 8 bases are a match to TRBD1. The CDR3 spans 15 residues. Germline V gene lookup returns CDR1 SNHLY and CDR2 FYNNEI. V was clipped by 5 bases and J by 6 bases; unmatched bases: 11. The CDR3 coding sequence is TGTGCCAGCAGTCGAACCGGGCAGGGGGCGAATGGCTACACCTTC. Translating gives CASSRTGQGANGYTF.

The chain employs TRBV6-5 and TRBJ2-1; D possibly matches TRBD1 or TRBD2 (5 bases each). V was shortened by 6 bases and J by 9 bases, with 12 bases between the two germline ends. Germline CDR1 reads MNHEY; CDR2 reads SVGAGI. The CDR3 covers 12 residues. CDR3 amino acids: CASRSPGTEQFF. CDR3 sequence (DNA): TGTGCCAGCAGAAGTCCAGGGACTGAGCAGTTCTTC.

The rearrangement uses TRBV4-3 and TRBJ1-1; no definite D call. Germline V CDR1 and CDR2: LGHNA, YSLEER. V was shortened by 1 base and J by 7 bases, with 19 bases between the two germline ends. The CDR3 is 16 amino acids. CDR3 amino acids: CASSQGFARPLVEAFF. CDR3 DNA: TGCGCCAGCAGCCAAGGGTTCGCCAGGCCACTCGTTGAAGCTTTCTTT.

This clonotype was seen only a few times. The genes are TRBV7-8 and TRBJ1-2, with TRBD1 identical over 9 bases. Trimming took 5 bases from V and 5 from J; bases not matched to a gene: 6. This CDR3 region has 14 residues. Germline V gene lookup returns CDR1 SGHVS and CDR2 FQNEAQ. CDR3: CASSVQGARYGYTF. The CDR3 bases are TGTGCCAGCAGCGTACAGGGGGCGCGGTATGGCTACACCTTC.

Many counts were recorded for this clonotype. The rearrangement links TRBV6-5 to TRBJ2-1, with D tentatively TRBD2 (5 bases). From germline, CDR1 is MNHEY and CDR2 SVGAGI. The ends were cut back, 6 bases at V and 10 bases at J, with 10 bases in the middle. The CDR3 runs to 11 residues. The CDR3 reads CASRLGNEQFF. CDR3 nucleotides: TGTGCCAGCAGGCTCGGGAACGAGCAGTTCTTC.

This clonotype was counted only a few times. The rearrangement uses TRBV28 and TRBJ2-3; 8 bases line up with TRBD2. The CDR3 is made up of 14 amino acids. CDR1 and CDR2 from the germline V gene are MDHEN and SYDVKM. The J segment lost 2 bases and the V segment lost 7 bases, leaving 5 bases of the junction unmatched. The CDR3 region has the DNA TGTGCCAGCACCCAGCGGGGGCCCACAGATACGCAGTATTTT. Its protein product is CASTQRGPTDTQYF.

This chain uses TRBV6-2 or TRBV6-3 with TRBJ2-4, with 10 bases that match TRBD1. There are 14 residues in the CDR3. Unmatched junction bases numbered 11, after V lost 7 bases and J lost 11 bases. Germline V CDR1 and CDR2: MNHEY, SVGEGT. The CDR3 coding sequence is TGTGCCAGCAAAGTCGGACAGGGGGGAGAGGTTCAGTACTTC. Amino acids: CASKVGQGGEVQYF.

This clonotype appeared a few times. This chain joins TRBV9 and TRBJ2-7; D is possibly TRBD1 or TRBD2 (5 bases each). CDR1 and CDR2 (germline): SGDLS, YYNGEE. Trimming removed 4 bases from V and 0 bases from J, with 17 bases in between. There are 16 residues in the CDR3. This CDR3 is CASSPYGAGPSYEQYF. In nucleotides, the CDR3 is TGTGCCAGCAGCCCTTACGGGGCAGGGCCCTCCTACGAGCAGTACTTC.

The chain combines TRBV12-3 or TRBV12-4 with TRBJ2-7; either TRBD1 or TRBD2 may fit D (5 bases each). This CDR3 spans 14 amino acids. The V end lost 3 bases, the J end lost 3 bases, and 12 bases lay between the germline ends. CDR3 bases: TGTGCCAGCAGTTTGAGGGGACGGGGCTACGAGCAGTACTTC. As protein: CASSLRGRGYEQYF.

This clonotype came up a few times. The chain links TRBV7-6 to TRBJ2-6; D is unresolved. V shed 9 bases and J shed 8 bases, with 14 bases lying between them. Germline CDR1 and CDR2: SGHVS and FNYEAQ. This CDR3 has 13 residues. DNA of the CDR3: TGTGCCAGTGCCGTCTCTCGGACCAACGTCCTGACTTTC. It yields the protein CASAVSRTNVLTF. Combining the CDR3 with reference TRBV7-6 and TRBJ2-6 gives the whole variable domain GAGVSQSPRYKVTKRGQDVALRCDPISGHVSLYWYRQALGQGPEFLTYFNYEAQQDKSGLPNDRFSAERPEGSISTLTIQRTEQRDSAMYRCASAVSRTNVLTFGAGSRLTVL.

The J gene is TRBJ1-1, the V gene TRBV30; possibly TRBD1 for D (5 bases). V was pared by 2 bases and J by 5 bases, with 15 bases between. Germline CDR1 and CDR2: GTSNPN and SVGIG (reference sequence). CDR3 length equals 14 residues. The CDR3 bases are TGTGCCTGGAGTCCCTGGGGGGAAGGGACTGAAGCTTTCTTT. It codes for CAWSPWGEGTEAFF.

This clonotype was detected only a few times. V and J are TRBV12-5 and TRBJ2-1; TRBD2 matches at 13 bases. The CDR3 spans 16 residues. After removal of 6 bases from V and 9 bases from J, the junction contained 11 bases not matched to a gene. Germline V gives CDR1 LGHNT, CDR2 FRNRAP. The CDR3 DNA reads TGTGCTAGTGGCCAGGGACTAGCGGGGCTCGGGGGTGAGCAGTTCTTC. The encoded protein is CASGQGLAGLGGEQFF.

The V call is TRBV7-3, the J call TRBJ2-3, with TRBD2 matching over 8 bases. The CDR3 is 15 amino acids. Germline V gene lookup returns CDR1 SGHTA and CDR2 FQGTGA. V shed 5 bases and J 6 bases; nucleotides not matched to a gene: 10. The CDR3 protein is CASSPQRGPQDTQYF. The CDR3 DNA sequence: TGTGCCAGCAGCCCTCAGCGGGGGCCCCAGGATACGCAGTATTTT.

This clonotype appeared a few times. The chain couples TRBV18 to TRBJ2-1, with 9 bases fitting TRBD1. The V segment lost 2 bases and the J segment 7 bases; nucleotides outside the gene matches: 6. This CDR3 is 15 amino acids long. Per germline, CDR1 KGHSH and CDR2 LQKENI. CDR3 region: CASSPSQGALNEQFF. The CDR3 DNA reads as TGTGCCAGCTCACCATCACAGGGGGCGCTTAATGAGCAGTTCTTC.

This chain connects TRBV20-1 to TRBJ2-7, with D possibly matching TRBD1 (6 bases). The V end was cut by 6 bases, the J end by 3 bases, with 12 bases between. The CDR3 is 12 residues long. Looked up from germline, CDR1 is DFQATT and CDR2 is SNEGSKA (reference sequence). The CDR3 protein is CSARTVFYEQYF. In nucleotides, the CDR3 is TGCAGTGCCCGGACAGTCTTCTACGAGCAGTACTTC.

This clonotype appeared a few times. The rearrangement links TRBV10-3 to TRBJ2-1; TRBD2 agrees at 8 bases. CDR3 length: 17 amino acids. J was trimmed by 2 bases and V by 0 bases; bases with no gene match: 6. Germline V lookup: CDR1 ENHRY, CDR2 SYGVKD. The CDR3 sequence: CAISESERGTTYNEQFF. Written as DNA, the CDR3 is TGTGCCATCAGTGAGTCCGAGCGGGGGACCACCTACAATGAGCAGTTCTTC.

This clonotype was counted only a few times. V and J are TRBV24-1 and TRBJ2-7; 7 bases map to TRBD1. The V and J ends lost 7 bases and 4 bases, in that order; junction bases with no gene match: 3. Germline V gives CDR1 KGHDR, CDR2 SFDVKD. The CDR3 sequence is 12 residues long. The CDR3: CATSGDRYEQYF. The CDR3 bases are TGTGCCACCAGCGGGGACAGATACGAGCAGTACTTC.

This clonotype was recorded many times. This chain joins TRBV7-2 and TRBJ2-3; 12 bases are a match to TRBD2. The CDR3 runs 16 residues. Losses at the gene ends were 5 bases for V and 3 bases for J; bases not matched to a gene: 6. In germline, CDR1 is SGHTA, CDR2 FQGNSA. In nucleotides, the CDR3 is TGTGCCAGCAGCCCCACTAGCGGGGGGCGGACAGATACGCAGTATTTT. Translated, it gives CASSPTSGGRTDTQYF.

This clonotype appeared a few times. Germline and junction disagree at one end, which may indicate a read error. The rearrangement links TRBV5-1 to TRBJ1-2; D uncertain. Germline assignment: CDR1 SGHRS and CDR2 YFSETQ. This CDR3 is built from 15 residues. The CDR3 is CASSSYIGTGYGHTF. The CDR3 bases are TGCGCCAGCAGCTCCTACATTGGAACGGGTTATGGCCACACCTTC.

The V and J genes are TRBV6-6 and TRBJ1-5; 7 nucleotides line up with TRBD1. CDR1 and CDR2 (germline): MNHNY, SVGAGI (reference sequence). The CDR3 has 14 amino acids. V gave up 6 bases and J gave up 4 bases; unmatched junction bases: 6. CDR3 sequence: CASRGTVTNQPQHF. The CDR3 DNA reads as TGTGCCAGCAGAGGGACAGTCACTAATCAGCCCCAGCATTTT.

The rearrangement links TRBV11-1 to TRBJ1-5, with D unclear. The CDR3 length is 13 residues. V was cut by 4 bases and J by 4 bases, with 8 bases left in between. Germline V gives CDR1 SGHAT, CDR2 FQDESV (reference sequence). CDR3 coding DNA: TGTGCCAGCAGCTCTTGGGTTAATCAGCCCCAGCATTTT. Residues: CASSSWVNQPQHF.

This clonotype was picked up a small number of times. V is TRBV20-1 and J is TRBJ2-3, with 11 positions matching TRBD2. Germline CDR1 reads DFQATT; CDR2 reads SNEGSKA (reference sequence). This CDR3 comprises 16 residues. V was clipped by 2 bases and J by 2 bases; unmatched bases: 6. The CDR3 region is CSARILAGVHTDTQYF. Written as DNA, the CDR3 is TGCAGTGCTAGAATACTAGCGGGGGTACACACAGATACGCAGTATTTT.